This TCR beta chain is from a study of beta chain features in type 1 diabetes listed by TCRdb under 2018. In terms of the full investigation: Mean age, gender distribution, total cell number and subset yield were not different between patients and healthy donors. Across all samples, fewer than 130 million sorted cells were examined, and cell number per subset correlated strongly with RNA yield. In the study, recently diagnosed type 1 diabetes patients and matched healthy donors were compared on the TCRB repertoires of their sorted circulating CD4+ T cell subsets. Naive and central memory subsets were obtained from all 30 or so donors, but regulatory and stem cell-like memory subsets were isolated from only 8 patients and roughly 8 healthy donors.

The cysteine opens and the phenylalanine closes a CDR3 of 16 amino acids. Only CDR3 DNA remains: 48 bases, in frame from the first base. Ends trimmed: V by 1 base, J by 6 bases; bases unmatched to a gene: 5. The germline V gene gives CDR1 as SGHVS and CDR2 as FQNEAQ. A single peripheral blood draw of approximately 0.11 L on average was collected from each donor into heparinised tubes. A BD FACSAria II was used to sort naive, central memory, regulatory and stem cell-like memory CD4+ T cells with a panel that included CD45RO, CCR7, CD25, CD127, CD95 and CD27. Every sorted population had a purity above 98%. PBMCs were isolated immediately by Lymphoprep density gradient centrifugation and stained directly without culture. So that batch effects would be minimized, each experiment stained and sorted samples in pairs, pairing one healthy donor with one patient. The High Capacity cDNA Reverse Transcription Kit was used to reverse transcribe all of the isolated RNA, meaning that expressed TCRB transcripts were what got sequenced. Deep immunoSEQ sequencing was applied to naive, central memory and regulatory T cell samples, giving an average of around 4 million total reads per sample. Sorted cells were lysed in RLT buffer, and RNA was extracted using DNase-treated RNeasy Micro or Mini kits according to cell number. Each cell subset was processed separately to prevent cross-contamination, with patient and healthy donor samples processed together. Using the immunoSEQ multiplex PCR, TCRB sequences were amplified from cDNA into 87-bp fragments spanning the CDR3 region. Sequencing of the amplicons was done on the Illumina HiSeq platform. In the authors' own workflow: PCR bias was computationally corrected using synthetic template baselines, reads within Hamming distance 2 were collapsed, and singletons that could not be merged were discarded. Reads were aligned against IMGT so that V, D and J genes, CDR3 length and insertions or deletions at six rearrangement sites could be assigned. Within each subset, clonotype counts were normalized to the number of sorted cells before true diversity and Gini coefficients were calculated with the tcR R package. Repertoire sharing was quantified using the overlap coefficient calculated on TCRB nucleotide sequences. The clones in this table, taken by TCRdb from immuneACCESS, are in-frame only. Not every clone is retained; where verified, under half of the shortfall comes from an unresolved V gene, and the cause of the rest is unknown. The DNA was the basis for D and trimming; V, J and clone size are from that table. For this sample the table gives about 170,000 clones, of which over 6% were detected only once. Roughly 0.5% of the sample is held by the ten biggest clonotypes.

In this sample, this clone turned up a few times. The antigen it binds to is not known. Base quality data are lacking; no much larger clone is found one base away. General findings and caveats noted by the study authors: Fewer insertions and more nucleotide deletions at VDJ recombination sites were observed in patients with type 1 diabetes, implying thymic rearrangement abnormalities. Because cDNA rather than genomic DNA was sequenced, highly expressing activated cells could have been over-represented, although no difference in activation and CD3 levels was found between groups. Shorter templates might have been favored by PCR, but patient and control samples were amplified and corrected together, so both groups would have been affected equally by any skew. A moderate but significant shortening of TCRB CDR3 length was observed in type 1 diabetes patients in all four CD4+ subsets. Because small numbers of individuals were included in the HLA sub-analyses, any influence of HLA type on TCRB rearrangement was left unresolved. Naive, central memory and regulatory TCRB repertoires appeared to be more alike among patients than among healthy donors.

The sequenced sample was central memory CD4+ T cells from blood. This receptor was obtained from a young man with type 1 diabetes. The chain is assembled from TRBV7-8 and TRBJ2-6, and 8 junctional nucleotides match TRBD1. The DNA sequence follows: TGTGCCAGCAGCTTAGGGACAGGGAGTCAGGCCAACGTCCTGACTTTC. The translation is CASSLGTGSQANVLTF.